This TCR beta chain was captured by sequencing in a study of blood T cell repertoires in COVID-19. In germline, CDR1 is SGHNT, CDR2 YYREEE (reference sequence). This CDR3 is 13 amino acids long. V gave up 0 bases and J gave up 6 bases, with 8 bases separating them. The assay was immunoSEQ multiplex PCR, and TCRdb's table has in-frame clones only and misses some. The data hold about 25,000 clones, with about nine tenths observed a single time. The gene calls are TRBV5-4 and TRBJ2-3; D is uncertain. Sequenced input: peripheral blood. The clonotype was recovered from a man aged 70-80 years with acute or convalescent COVID-19. The CDR3 here is CASSLDPRDTQYF. For the CDR3, the DNA is TGTGCCAGCAGCTTGGACCCACGGGATACGCAGTATTTT.